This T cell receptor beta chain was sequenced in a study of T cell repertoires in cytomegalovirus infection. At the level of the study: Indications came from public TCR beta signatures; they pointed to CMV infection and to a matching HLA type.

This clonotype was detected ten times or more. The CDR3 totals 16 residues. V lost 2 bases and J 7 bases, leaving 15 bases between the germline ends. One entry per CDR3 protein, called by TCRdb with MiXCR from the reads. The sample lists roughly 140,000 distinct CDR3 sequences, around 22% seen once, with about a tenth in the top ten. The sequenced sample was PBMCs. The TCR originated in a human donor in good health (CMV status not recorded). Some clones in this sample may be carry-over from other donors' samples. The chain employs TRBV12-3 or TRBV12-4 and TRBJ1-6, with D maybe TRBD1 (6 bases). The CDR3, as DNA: TGTGCCAGCAGTTTAAGCCCCCGACAGGCCAATTCACCCCTCCACTTT. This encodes CASSLSPRQANSPLHF.